A single sample is the source of the 31 T cell receptor beta chains below, sequenced in a study of metastatic and nonmetastatic thyroid tumors. Thyroid surgery was performed in patients who had received no treatment beforehand. From the PCR reads, TCRdb re-called clones with MiXCR. The repertoire includes some 28,000 clones, 20% to 30% of them detected once, and approximately 2.3% sits in the top ten. The sequencing input was blood. These receptors were obtained from a female donor with papillary thyroid cancer or a benign thyroid nodule (not recorded which). Some clones in this sample may be carry-over from other donors' samples.

The genes are TRBV30 and TRBJ2-7; D is perhaps TRBD1 or TRBD2 (6 bases each). CDR3 length equals 11 residues. The germline V gene has CDR1 GTSNPN and CDR2 SVGIG (reference sequence). The V end was cut by 2 bases, the J end by 6 bases, with 8 bases between. This CDR3 reads CAWSWGAEQYF. The CDR3 DNA sequence: TGTGCCTGGAGTTGGGGGGCCGAGCAGTACTTC.

This clone was seen at least ten times. The chain recombines TRBV6-6 with TRBJ2-2, with D unresolved. V dropped 1 base and J dropped 5 bases, with 11 bases sitting between them. The CDR3 runs 15 residues. CDR1 is MNHNY, CDR2 SVGAGI, per germline (reference sequence). CDR3 DNA: TGTGCCAGCAGTTACTACCCACACCGGACCGGGGAGCTGTTTTTT. This gives the protein CASSYYPHRTGELFF.

The sample holds many counts of this clone. J is TRBJ2-2 and V is TRBV24-1, with 7 bases identical to TRBD1. Per germline, CDR1 KGHDR and CDR2 SFDVKD. V was pared by 9 bases and J by 0 bases, with 6 bases of the junction left unmatched. The CDR3 contains 15 residues. CDR3 coding DNA: TGTGCCACCCGGGACAGATGGTCGAACACCGGGGAGCTGTTTTTT. Its translation: CATRDRWSNTGELFF.

About this clone itself: This is likely a read error, given that the CDR3 carries no conserved phenylalanine or tryptophan at its end. The limits of the CDR3 on the DNA are not certain, so only TCRdb's listed CDR3 is given. The rearrangement uses TRBV6-8 and TRBJ1-4; TRBD1, the table's D call, was not compared with the DNA. Germline assignment: CDR1 MNHGY and CDR2 SAAAGT. With termini counted, the CDR3 has 14 amino acids. CDR3 amino acids: CASRLTGANDKLYV.

On this clone itself: The junction differs from germline at one of its ends, possibly a read error. The rearrangement joins TRBV2 to TRBJ1-2; no clear D gene. The germline gives CDR1 SNHLY, CDR2 FYNNEI. This CDR3 is built from 11 residues. The CDR3 loop reads CASCDDSGYTF. CDR3 sequence (DNA): TGTGCCAGCTGTGACGACTCTGGCTACACCTTC. Combining the CDR3 with reference TRBV2 and TRBJ1-2 gives the whole variable domain EPEVTQTPSHQVTQMGQEVILRCVPISNHLYFYWYRQILGQKVEFLVSFYNNEISEKSEIFDDQFSVERPDGSNFTLKIRSTKLEDSAMYFCASCDDSGYTFGSGTRLTVV.

In this sample, this clone is medium-sized. The V call is TRBV10-3, the J call TRBJ2-7; 14 positions agree with TRBD2. With 1 base clipped from V and 4 bases from J, the junction kept 6 bases outside the gene matches. Germline assignment: CDR1 ENHRY and CDR2 SYGVKD. CDR3 length equals 17 residues. The CDR3 bases are TGTGCCATCAGTGAGTGGGGACTAGCGGGAGAATTGTACGAGCAGTACTTC. Amino acids: CAISEWGLAGELYEQYF.

The genes are TRBV11-2 and TRBJ1-2, with TRBD1 matching 7 bases. This CDR3 region has 14 residues. Germline V gene sequence: CDR1 SGHAT, CDR2 FQNNGV. V was clipped by 5 bases and J by 4 bases; unmatched bases: 7. CDR3 protein: CASSRRDSSYGYTF. CDR3 sequence (DNA): TGTGCCAGCAGCCGCCGGGACAGCTCCTATGGCTACACCTTC.

This clone was recorded at least ten times. The V gene is TRBV2, the J gene TRBJ1-1; tentative D call: TRBD1 (6 bases). V was cut by 6 bases and J by 11 bases, with 16 bases left in between. The CDR3 runs 12 residues. Germline assignment: CDR1 SNHLY and CDR2 FYNNEI. For the CDR3, the DNA is TGTGCCAGCAGGGGGGCGGGGGCGGTCGCTTTCTTT. Translating gives CASRGAGAVAFF.

At least ten counts were recorded for this clone. The rearrangement joins TRBV19 to TRBJ2-1, with TRBD2 as a possible D gene (5 bases). Germline CDR1 and CDR2: LNHDA and SQIVND (reference sequence). The V end lost 1 base, the J end lost 0 bases, and 10 bases lay between the germline ends. CDR3 length: 16 residues. CDR3 loop: CASSIGGVPSYNEQFF. DNA of the CDR3: TGTGCCAGTAGTATAGGGGGAGTACCCTCCTACAATGAGCAGTTCTTC.

The chain couples TRBV9 to TRBJ1-3; D remains ambiguous. The CDR3 runs 17 residues. Trimming cost V 0 bases and J 0 bases, with 13 bases left between them. CDR1 SGDLS and CDR2 YYNGEE come from the germline V gene. In DNA, the CDR3 is TGTGCCAGCAGCGTAGGTCCCGTAACCACCTCTGGAAACACCATATATTTT. Protein product: CASSVGPVTTSGNTIYF.

This clone has a count of ten or more. The chain links TRBV5-1 to TRBJ2-2, with D perhaps matching TRBD1 or TRBD2 (5 bases each). This CDR3 has 14 amino acids. From germline, CDR1 is SGHRS and CDR2 YFSETQ. V lost 2 bases and J 6 bases, leaving 11 bases between the germline ends. CDR3 amino acids: CASSFQGAPGELFF. The CDR3 DNA follows: TGCGCCAGCAGCTTTCAGGGAGCCCCCGGGGAGCTGTTTTTT.

The genes are TRBV5-5 and TRBJ2-5; no reliable D call. Deletions cut 3 bases from V and 4 bases from J, with 13 bases between. CDR1 SGHKS and CDR2 YYEKEE come from the germline V gene (reference sequence). The CDR3 sequence is 14 residues long. The CDR3: CASSWQWAGETQYF. CDR3 coding DNA: TGTGCCAGCAGCTGGCAGTGGGCAGGAGAGACCCAGTACTTC. The full variable domain, rest sourced from reference TRBV5-5 and TRBJ2-5, is DAGVTQSPTHLIKTRGQQVTLRCSPISGHKSVSWYQQVLGQGPQFIFQYYEKEERGRGNFPDRFSARQFPNYSSELNVNALLLGDSALYLCASSWQWAGETQYFGPGTRLLVL.

This clone was seen a handful of times. The rearrangement joins TRBV12-3 or TRBV12-4 to TRBJ1-1; D not resolved. The CDR3 is 12 amino acids. V lost 6 bases and J 8 bases, leaving 13 bases between the germline ends. The CDR3: CASSLRGFEAFF. The CDR3 nucleotides read TGTGCCAGCAGCTTAAGAGGGTTCGAAGCTTTCTTT.

This clone is medium-sized. The J gene is TRBJ1-2, the V gene TRBV11-3; D not certain. V was pared by 5 bases and J by 4 bases, with 14 bases between. In germline, CDR1 is SGHNT, CDR2 YENEEA. The CDR3 contains 14 residues. CDR3 region: CASSPGPRGYGYTF. In DNA, the CDR3 is TGTGCCAGCAGCCCGGGCCCGAGAGGCTATGGCTACACCTTC.

The gene calls are TRBV19 and TRBJ1-5, with 7 bases fitting TRBD1. Germline CDR1 and CDR2: LNHDA and SQIVND (reference sequence). V dropped 4 bases and J dropped 5; count of bases not matched to a gene: 8. CDR3 length equals 15 residues. CDR3 DNA: TGTGCCAGTAGTACACCAGGGGGGGGTCATCAGCCCCAGCATTTT. This codes for CASSTPGGGHQPQHF.

This clone ranks as medium-sized. This CDR3 is CASSWRGQGAWEQYF. CDR3 in DNA: TGTGCCAGCAGTTGGCGGGGGCAGGGGGCGTGGGAGCAGTACTTC. This chain connects TRBV27 to TRBJ2-7; a weak D match, TRBD1 (8 bases). This CDR3 has 15 amino acids. Germline CDR1 is MNHEY and CDR2 is SMNVEV (reference sequence). Trimming left V 4 bases short and J 7 bases short, with 20 bases between.

This clone has just a few counts. V is TRBV10-3 and J is TRBJ2-7; TRBD2 agrees at 10 bases. The CDR3 extends over 17 amino acids. The junction had 15 bases not matched to a gene; V was cut back by 5 bases and J by 5 bases. Germline CDR1 reads ENHRY; CDR2 reads SYGVKD. CDR3 coding DNA: TGTGCCATCAGTAATGGGGCTAGCGGGAGCTCCTACAACGAGCAGTACTTC. Amino acid sequence: CAISNGASGSSYNEQYF.

Of note for this clone: Because the CDR3 is missing its conserved closing phenylalanine or tryptophan, this is likely a read error. The gene calls are TRBV7-8 and TRBJ2-3; D call uncertain. Germline CDR1 and CDR2: SGHVS and FQNEAQ. The ends were cut back, 0 bases at V and 5 bases at J, with 15 bases in the middle. CDR3 length: 16 amino acids. The CDR3 coding sequence is TGTGCCAGCAGCTTAGCGTGGAGCGAGCAAGGAGATACGCAGTATTCT. Amino acids: CASSLAWSEQGDTQYS.

Only one count was recorded for this clone. V is TRBV20-1 and J is TRBJ2-7; 7 nucleotides match TRBD2. Germline CDR1 DFQATT, CDR2 SNEGSKA (reference sequence). The CDR3 contains 17 residues. V lost 0 bases, J lost 3 bases, and 14 bases stayed unmatched. CDR3 sequence: CSARDVGPRAGRYEQYV. The CDR3 nucleotides are TGCAGTGCTAGAGATGTAGGGCCGAGAGCGGGGCGCTACGAGCAGTACGTC.

This clone was seen repeatedly, ten times or more. This may be a read error, as it is one base from a much larger clone. The chain combines TRBV24-1 with TRBJ2-7, with 10 bases lining up with TRBD1. Germline CDR1 is KGHDR and CDR2 is SFDVKD. This CDR3 contains 14 residues. Trimming cost V 5 bases and J 5 bases; bases outside gene matches: 5. In DNA form, the CDR3 reads TGTGCCACCAGTGGTGCAGGACAGGGGGACGAGCAGTACTTC. Amino acids: CATSGAGQGDEQYF.

In this sample, this clone is medium-sized. J is TRBJ2-7 and V is TRBV28; D is perhaps TRBD2 (7 bases). This CDR3 region has 13 residues. The germline V and J ends were trimmed by 6 bases and 3 bases, with 12 bases remaining between them. Germline V lookup: CDR1 MDHEN, CDR2 SYDVKM. The CDR3 nucleotides read TGTGCCAGCAGACGCGGGGGCCTCTACGAGCAGTACTTC. It yields the protein CASRRGGLYEQYF. Variable domain in full (rest from reference TRBV28 and TRBJ2-7): DVKVTQSSRYLVKRTGEKVFLECVQDMDHENMFWYRQDPGLGLRLIYFSYDVKMKEKGDIPEGYSVSREKKERFSLILESASTNQTSMYLCASRRGGLYEQYFGPGTRLTVT.

CDR3 loop: CASSLGGAGETQYF. In DNA, the CDR3 is TGTGCCAGCAGCTTAGGGGGGGCTGGTGAGACCCAGTACTTC. V is TRBV7-8 and J is TRBJ2-5, with D possibly called TRBD1 or TRBD2 (6 bases each). V gave up 1 base and J gave up 5 bases, with 11 bases separating them. Germline CDR1 reads SGHVS; CDR2 reads FQNEAQ. The CDR3 is 14 amino acids.

This clone was seen more than once but under ten times. The chain couples TRBV19 to TRBJ2-1; TRBD2 agrees at 8 bases. CDR1 is LNHDA and CDR2 is SQIVND in the germline V gene (reference sequence). This CDR3 contains 13 residues. V lost 7 bases and J lost 8; bases outside the gene matches: 7. Here the CDR3 DNA reads TGTGCCAGTATGGGCGGGAGGTGGGATGAGCAGTTCTTC. It is translated as CASMGGRWDEQFF.

Notes on this clone: An end of the junction differs from the germline gene, which may be a read error. The rearrangement links TRBV5-1 to TRBJ2-2; D gene unclear. From germline, CDR1 is SGHRS and CDR2 YFSETQ. The CDR3 has 13 amino acids. CDR3 region: CPSSLDFTRELFF. The CDR3 DNA sequence: TGCCCCAGCAGCCTGGATTTCACCAGGGAGCTGTTTTTT.

This clone showed up just once. The junction departs from the called germline gene at one end, perhaps through a read error. The chain joins TRBV9 to TRBJ2-5, with 10 positions matching TRBD2. The CDR3 totals 17 residues. Germline V lookup: CDR1 SGDLS, CDR2 YYNGEE. The DNA of the CDR3 is TGTGCCAGCATCGTAGGTCCTAGCGGGAGTCTCCAAGAGAGACAGTACTTC. Encoded protein: CASIVGPSGSLQERQYF.

By its share, this clone is medium-sized. The chain couples TRBV6-1 to TRBJ2-1; no definite D call. This CDR3 comprises 11 residues. Germline assignment: CDR1 MNHNS and CDR2 SASEGT. V shed 5 bases and J shed 4 bases, with 3 bases lying between them. The CDR3 reads CASSRYNEQFF. DNA of the CDR3: TGTGCCAGCAGTAGGTACAATGAGCAGTTCTTC.

V gene TRBV6-1 combines with J gene TRBJ2-7; 11 bases agree with TRBD1. With V trimmed by 5 bases and J by 2 bases, 5 bases remained unmatched. Germline V gene lookup returns CDR1 MNHNS and CDR2 SASEGT. The CDR3 is made up of 15 amino acids. CDR3 bases: TGTGCCAGCAGTAAAGGGACAGGGGGGACCTACGAGCAGTACTTC. Amino acid sequence: CASSKGTGGTYEQYF.

A word on this clone: Because it lacks the conserved phenylalanine or tryptophan at the end, this CDR3 is likely a read error. This chain uses TRBV28 with TRBJ2-3; D gene unclear. The germline V gene encodes CDR1 MDHEN and CDR2 SYDVKM. CDR3 length: 14 residues. The DNA for the CDR3 is TGTGCCAGCCGTTTTTTGGCGGGCACAGATACGCAGTATTTG. The encoded protein is CASRFLAGTDTQYL.

This clone was detected many times. A clone one base away is much larger, so this may be a read error. Other DNA sequences of this sample code for an identical CDR3. The J gene is TRBJ2-3, the V gene TRBV20-1, with TRBD2 identical over 8 bases. The CDR3 sequence is 14 residues long. The germline V gene encodes CDR1 DFQATT and CDR2 SNEGSKA (reference sequence). The J segment lost 6 bases and the V segment lost 3 bases, leaving 8 bases of the junction unmatched. This CDR3 is CSASRAGDVDTQYF. The CDR3 coding sequence is TGCAGTGCTAGTCGAGCGGGGGATGTTGATACGCAGTATTTT.

To note about this clone: A read error may account for a junction end that differs from germline. The CDR3, as DNA: TGTGCCATCAGCTCAGGACTAGTGGGAGTTGGTTCGCAGTATTTT. Its translation: CAISSGLVGVGSQYF. The chain combines TRBV7-3 with TRBJ2-3; 7 bases match TRBD2. The CDR3 runs 15 residues. In germline, CDR1 is SGHTA, CDR2 FQGTGA.

The V call is TRBV4-1, the J call TRBJ2-3; 7 bases agree with TRBD2. In germline, CDR1 is MGHRA, CDR2 YSYEKL. CDR3 size: 17 residues. V lost 4 bases to trimming and J lost 5 bases; unmatched junction nucleotides: 15. The CDR3 is CASSLGGVVRVGDTQYF. The CDR3 region has the DNA TGCGCCAGCAGCCTGGGGGGGGTAGTCAGGGTCGGAGATACGCAGTATTTT.